These T cell receptor beta chains were read from a single sample in a study of OX40 agonist ivuxolimab in advanced cancers. Profiled with immunoSEQ multiplex PCR; TCRdb holds only in-frame clones, not every one. The table shows about 75,000 clones, with approximately 90% occurring only once. This specimen was CD4+ or CD8+ T cells sorted from blood, taken in a trial of the OX40 agonist ivuxolimab. Receptor source: an adult with an advanced solid tumor such as melanoma, head and neck, liver or kidney cancer. Both conserved end residues are part of each CDR3. The D gene is left open where the match is weak. Only some rows state a clone size, as once, few, many or a class for expanded clones.

d_gene: TRBD1
j_gene: TRBJ2-2
abundance: -
v_gene: TRBV7-9
CDR3aa: CASSQQGIGELFF
CDR3nt: TGTGCCAGCAGCCAACAGGGGATCGGGGAGCTGTTTTTT

d_gene: TRBD1
j_gene: TRBJ1-2
abundance: -
v_gene: TRBV30
CDR3aa: CALRQGPKEGYTF
CDR3nt: TGTGCCTTACGACAGGGGCCCAAGGAGGGCTACACCTTC

d_gene: -
j_gene: TRBJ2-3
abundance: -
v_gene: TRBV7-9
CDR3aa: CASSLDRGLAGVPTDTQYF
CDR3nt: TGTGCCAGCAGCTTAGACAGGGGGCTAGCGGGAGTTCCGACAGATACGCAGTATTTT

d_gene: -
j_gene: TRBJ2-1
abundance: -
v_gene: TRBV9
CDR3aa: CASSVDGSPFNEQFF
CDR3nt: TGTGCCAGCAGCGTAGATGGGAGTCCCTTCAATGAGCAGTTCTTC

d_gene: TRBD1
j_gene: TRBJ2-7
abundance: -
v_gene: TRBV5-1
CDR3aa: CASSLAGTAYEQYF
CDR3nt: TGCGCCAGCAGCTTGGCTGGGACAGCGTACGAGCAGTACTTC

d_gene: -
j_gene: TRBJ2-7
abundance: -
v_gene: TRBV5-1
CDR3aa: CASSLGLTQDEQYF
CDR3nt: TGCGCCAGCAGCTTGGGACTTACGCAAGACGAGCAGTACTTC

d_gene: TRBD1
j_gene: TRBJ1-5
abundance: -
v_gene: TRBV2
CDR3aa: CASEAGGPPQHF
CDR3nt: TGTGCCAGCGAGGCAGGGGGTCCGCCCCAGCATTTT

d_gene: -
j_gene: TRBJ1-6
abundance: -
v_gene: TRBV23-1
CDR3aa: CASIKDRKRNNSPLHF
CDR3nt: TGCGCCAGCATAAAAGACAGGAAACGGAATAATTCACCCCTCCACTTT

d_gene: -
j_gene: TRBJ1-5
abundance: -
v_gene: TRBV7-2
CDR3aa: CASSLGPGDQPQHF
CDR3nt: TGTGCCAGCAGCTTAGGTCCAGGAGATCAGCCCCAGCATTTT

d_gene: TRBD1
j_gene: TRBJ1-2
abundance: -
v_gene: TRBV19
CDR3aa: CASSTGTANYGYTF
CDR3nt: TGTGCCAGTAGTACCGGGACAGCTAACTATGGCTACACCTTC

d_gene: TRBD1
j_gene: TRBJ1-1
abundance: once
v_gene: TRBV5-4
CDR3aa: CASSFGTGTMNTEAFF
CDR3nt: TGTGCCAGCAGCTTTGGGACAGGGACCATGAACACTGAAGCTTTCTTT

d_gene: -
j_gene: TRBJ1-5
abundance: -
v_gene: TRBV10-3
CDR3aa: CAISESGDQPQHF
CDR3nt: TGTGCCATCAGTGAGTCAGGTGATCAGCCCCAGCATTTT

d_gene: -
j_gene: TRBJ1-5
abundance: -
v_gene: TRBV5-4
CDR3aa: CASSLDSRSEPQHF
CDR3nt: TGTGCCAGCAGCTTGGATTCCAGGAGCGAACCCCAGCATTTT

d_gene: -
j_gene: TRBJ2-1
abundance: -
v_gene: TRBV10-3
CDR3aa: CATRDVYNEQFF
CDR3nt: TGTGCCACCCGGGACGTTTACAATGAGCAGTTCTTC

d_gene: -
j_gene: TRBJ1-5
abundance: -
v_gene: TRBV7-3
CDR3aa: CASSLTPVGLSNQPQHF
CDR3nt: TGTGCCAGCAGCCTCACGCCCGTTGGGCTAAGCAATCAGCCCCAGCATTTT

d_gene: -
j_gene: TRBJ1-2
abundance: -
v_gene: TRBV6-1
CDR3aa: CASSQGWSGYTF
CDR3nt: TGTGCCAGCAGCCAGGGATGGAGTGGCTACACCTTC

d_gene: TRBD2
j_gene: TRBJ2-7
abundance: -
v_gene: TRBV7-8
CDR3aa: CASSGSGRALGEQYF
CDR3nt: TGTGCCAGCAGCGGGAGCGGGAGGGCCCTCGGCGAGCAGTACTTC

d_gene: -
j_gene: TRBJ1-1
abundance: -
v_gene: TRBV5-1
CDR3aa: CASSLEGRMNTEAFF
CDR3nt: TGCGCCAGCAGCTTGGAAGGCAGAATGAACACTGAAGCTTTCTTT

d_gene: -
j_gene: TRBJ2-5
abundance: -
v_gene: TRBV10-2
CDR3aa: CASLQGSGTQYF
CDR3nt: TGCGCCAGCCTACAGGGTTCGGGGACCCAGTACTTC

d_gene: -
j_gene: TRBJ2-7
abundance: -
v_gene: TRBV9
CDR3aa: CASSVGGPYEQYF
CDR3nt: TGTGCCAGCAGCGTAGGGGGACCCTACGAGCAGTACTTC

d_gene: -
j_gene: TRBJ1-1
abundance: once
v_gene: TRBV5-5
CDR3aa: CASSLVSGWTEAFF
CDR3nt: TGTGCCAGCAGCTTGGTGTCAGGGTGGACTGAAGCTTTCTTT

d_gene: -
j_gene: TRBJ1-6
abundance: -
v_gene: TRBV6-5
CDR3aa: CASNYRDSPLHF
CDR3nt: TGTGCCAGCAATTACAGGGATTCACCCCTCCACTTT

d_gene: -
j_gene: TRBJ1-6
abundance: once
v_gene: TRBV28
CDR3aa: CASSLTENSPLHF
CDR3nt: TGTGCCAGCAGTTTGACGGAGAATTCACCCCTCCACTTT

d_gene: -
j_gene: TRBJ2-1
abundance: -
v_gene: TRBV6-1
CDR3aa: CASRLATYNEQFF
CDR3nt: TGTGCCAGCAGGCTAGCTACCTACAATGAGCAGTTCTTC

d_gene: TRBD1
j_gene: TRBJ1-3
abundance: -
v_gene: TRBV10-3
CDR3aa: CATGDRPLFSGNTIYF
CDR3nt: TGTGCCACTGGGGACAGGCCCCTTTTCTCTGGAAACACCATATATTTT

d_gene: TRBD1
j_gene: TRBJ1-1
abundance: few
v_gene: TRBV7-9
CDR3aa: CASSLGQRNTEAFF
CDR3nt: TGTGCCAGCAGCTTGGGACAGCGTAACACTGAAGCTTTCTTT

d_gene: TRBD2
j_gene: TRBJ2-2
abundance: -
v_gene: TRBV5-1
CDR3aa: CASSLSSGRVTGELFF
CDR3nt: TGCGCCAGCAGCTTGAGTAGCGGGAGGGTTACCGGGGAGCTGTTTTTT

d_gene: -
j_gene: TRBJ1-6
abundance: -
v_gene: TRBV5-4
CDR3aa: CASSYSGFNSPLHF
CDR3nt: TGTGCCAGCAGCTATTCAGGGTTCAATTCACCCCTCCACTTT

d_gene: -
j_gene: TRBJ1-2
abundance: once
v_gene: TRBV18
CDR3aa: CASSPERLYGYTF
CDR3nt: TGTGCCAGCTCACCAGAGCGCCTCTATGGCTACACCTTC

d_gene: TRBD1
j_gene: TRBJ1-4
abundance: -
v_gene: TRBV11-2
CDR3aa: CASSIRTGSNEKLFF
CDR3nt: TGTGCCAGCAGCATCAGGACAGGGTCTAATGAAAAATTGTTTTTT

d_gene: -
j_gene: TRBJ1-4
abundance: few
v_gene: TRBV7-2
CDR3aa: CASSLGLGGGEKLFF
CDR3nt: TGTGCCAGCAGCTTAGGCTTGGGGGGTGGTGAAAAACTGTTTTTT

d_gene: -
j_gene: TRBJ1-6
abundance: -
v_gene: TRBV4-3
CDR3aa: CASSQGQGGVPLHF
CDR3nt: TGCGCCAGCAGCCAAGGGCAGGGTGGGGTACCCCTCCACTTT

d_gene: TRBD1
j_gene: TRBJ2-3
abundance: -
v_gene: TRBV9
CDR3aa: CASSLRTGGFTDTQYF
CDR3nt: TGTGCCAGCAGCCTACGGACAGGGGGCTTTACAGATACGCAGTATTTT

d_gene: TRBD1
j_gene: TRBJ2-1
abundance: -
v_gene: TRBV5-1
CDR3aa: CASSLTGGGNEQFF
CDR3nt: TGCGCCAGCAGCCTTACAGGGGGCGGGAATGAGCAGTTCTTC

d_gene: TRBD1
j_gene: TRBJ2-6
abundance: -
v_gene: TRBV27
CDR3aa: CASSLQGATGANVLTF
CDR3nt: TGTGCCAGCAGTTTACAGGGGGCTACTGGGGCCAACGTCCTGACTTTC

d_gene: -
j_gene: TRBJ1-2
abundance: -
v_gene: TRBV5-1
CDR3aa: CASSLDQGILGYTF
CDR3nt: TGCGCCAGCAGCTTGGACCAGGGGATCCTTGGCTACACCTTC

d_gene: -
j_gene: TRBJ2-6
abundance: -
v_gene: TRBV7-7
CDR3aa: CASSLVGGFGANVLTF
CDR3nt: TGTGCCAGCAGCTTAGTAGGGGGGTTTGGGGCCAACGTCCTGACTTTC

d_gene: TRBD1
j_gene: TRBJ1-4
abundance: -
v_gene: TRBV6-1
CDR3aa: CASSMTGGLLLFF
CDR3nt: TGTGCCAGCAGTATGACAGGGGGCCTACTGCTGTTTTTT

d_gene: -
j_gene: TRBJ2-1
abundance: -
v_gene: TRBV30
CDR3aa: CAWKVALFYNEQFF
CDR3nt: TGTGCCTGGAAAGTAGCCCTTTTCTACAATGAGCAGTTCTTC

d_gene: TRBD2
j_gene: TRBJ2-1
abundance: -
v_gene: TRBV10-2
CDR3aa: CASSDLGGSTYNEQFF
CDR3nt: TGCGCCAGCAGTGATCTGGGGGGGTCGACCTACAATGAGCAGTTCTTC

d_gene: -
j_gene: TRBJ2-3
abundance: -
v_gene: TRBV11-2
CDR3aa: CASSLDEGWTDTQYF
CDR3nt: TGTGCCAGCAGCTTAGATGAGGGCTGGACAGATACGCAGTATTTT

d_gene: -
j_gene: TRBJ1-1
abundance: -
v_gene: TRBV7-9
CDR3aa: CASSALVGGDTEAFF
CDR3nt: TGTGCCAGCAGCGCCCTAGTAGGGGGGGACACTGAAGCTTTCTTT